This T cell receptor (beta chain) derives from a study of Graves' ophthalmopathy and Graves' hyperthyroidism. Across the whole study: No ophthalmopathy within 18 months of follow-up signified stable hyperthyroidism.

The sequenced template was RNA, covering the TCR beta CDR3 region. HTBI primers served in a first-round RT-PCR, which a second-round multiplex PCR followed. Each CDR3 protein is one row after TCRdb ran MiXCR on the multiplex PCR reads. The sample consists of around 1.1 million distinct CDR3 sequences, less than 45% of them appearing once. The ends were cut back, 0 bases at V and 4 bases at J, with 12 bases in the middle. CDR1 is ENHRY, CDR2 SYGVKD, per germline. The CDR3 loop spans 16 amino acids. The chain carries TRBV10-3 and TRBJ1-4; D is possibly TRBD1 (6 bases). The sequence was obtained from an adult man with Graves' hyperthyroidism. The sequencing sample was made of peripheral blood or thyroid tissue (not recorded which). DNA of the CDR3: TGTGCCATCAGTGAGTCCCAGGGGAGAGTTAATGAAAAACTGTTTTTT. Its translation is CAISESQGRVNEKLFF.